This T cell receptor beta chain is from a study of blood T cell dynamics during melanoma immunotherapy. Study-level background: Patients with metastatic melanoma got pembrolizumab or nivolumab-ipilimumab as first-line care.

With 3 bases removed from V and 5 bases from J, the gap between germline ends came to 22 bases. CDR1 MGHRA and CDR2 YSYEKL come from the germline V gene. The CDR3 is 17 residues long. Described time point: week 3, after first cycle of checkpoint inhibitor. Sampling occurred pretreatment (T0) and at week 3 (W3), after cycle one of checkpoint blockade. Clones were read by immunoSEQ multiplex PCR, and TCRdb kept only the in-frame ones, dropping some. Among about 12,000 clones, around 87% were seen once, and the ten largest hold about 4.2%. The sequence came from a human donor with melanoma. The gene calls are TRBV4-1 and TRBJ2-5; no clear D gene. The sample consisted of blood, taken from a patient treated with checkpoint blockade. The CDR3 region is CASSHNVAGPGRETQYF. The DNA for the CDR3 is TGCGCCAGCAGCCACAATGTTGCCGGCCCCGGAAGGGAGACCCAGTACTTC.